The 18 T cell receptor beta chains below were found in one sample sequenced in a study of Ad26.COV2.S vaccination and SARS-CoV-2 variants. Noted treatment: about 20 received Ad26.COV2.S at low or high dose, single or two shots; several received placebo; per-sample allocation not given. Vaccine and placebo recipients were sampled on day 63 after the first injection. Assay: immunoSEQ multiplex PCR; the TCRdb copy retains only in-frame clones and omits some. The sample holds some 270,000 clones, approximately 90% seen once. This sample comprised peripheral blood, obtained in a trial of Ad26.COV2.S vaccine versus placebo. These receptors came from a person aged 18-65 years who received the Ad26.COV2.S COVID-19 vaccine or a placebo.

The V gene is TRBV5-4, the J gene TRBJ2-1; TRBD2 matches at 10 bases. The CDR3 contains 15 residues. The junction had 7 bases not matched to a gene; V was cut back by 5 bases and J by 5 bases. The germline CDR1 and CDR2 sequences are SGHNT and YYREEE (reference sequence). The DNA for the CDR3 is TGTGCCAGCAGATATGGACTAGCGGACAACAATGAGCAGTTCTTC. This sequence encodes CASRYGLADNNEQFF.

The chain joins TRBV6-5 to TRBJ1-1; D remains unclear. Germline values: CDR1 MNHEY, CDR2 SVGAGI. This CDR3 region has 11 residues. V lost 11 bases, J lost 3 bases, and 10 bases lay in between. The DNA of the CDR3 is TGTGCCGCCGTAGGCTACACTGAAGCTTTCTTT. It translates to CAAVGYTEAFF.

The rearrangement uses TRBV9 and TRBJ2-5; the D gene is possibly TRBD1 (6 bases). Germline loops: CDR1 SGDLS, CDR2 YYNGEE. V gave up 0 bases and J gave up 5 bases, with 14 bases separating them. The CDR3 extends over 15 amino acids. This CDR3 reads CASSVGTERFETQYF. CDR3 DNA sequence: TGTGCCAGCAGCGTAGGGACAGAAAGATTCGAGACCCAGTACTTC.

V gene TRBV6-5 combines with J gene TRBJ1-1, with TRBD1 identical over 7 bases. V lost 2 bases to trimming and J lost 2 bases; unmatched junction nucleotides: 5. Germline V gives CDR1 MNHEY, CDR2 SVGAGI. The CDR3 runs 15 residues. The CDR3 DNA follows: TGTGCCAGCAGTTACGGAGGGGGCGGCAACACTGAAGCTTTCTTT. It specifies CASSYGGGGNTEAFF.

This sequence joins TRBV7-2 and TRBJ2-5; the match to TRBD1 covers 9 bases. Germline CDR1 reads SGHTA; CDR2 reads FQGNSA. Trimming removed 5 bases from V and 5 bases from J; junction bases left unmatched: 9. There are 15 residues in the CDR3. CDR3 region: CASSLGGQGMETQYF. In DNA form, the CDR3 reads TGTGCCAGCAGCCTAGGCGGACAGGGGATGGAGACCCAGTACTTC.

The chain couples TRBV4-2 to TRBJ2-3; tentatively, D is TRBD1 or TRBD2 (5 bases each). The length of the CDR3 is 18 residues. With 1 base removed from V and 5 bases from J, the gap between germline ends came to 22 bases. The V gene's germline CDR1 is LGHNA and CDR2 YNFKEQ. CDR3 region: CASSQGGMASSGRDTQYF. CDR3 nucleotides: TGTGCCAGCAGCCAAGGGGGGATGGCGAGCTCCGGTCGAGATACGCAGTATTTT.

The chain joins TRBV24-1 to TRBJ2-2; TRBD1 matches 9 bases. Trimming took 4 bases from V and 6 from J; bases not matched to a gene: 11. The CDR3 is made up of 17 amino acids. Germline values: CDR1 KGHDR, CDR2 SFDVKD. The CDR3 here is CATSDAGQGHLSGELFF. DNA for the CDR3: TGTGCCACCAGTGACGCGGGACAGGGTCATTTGTCCGGGGAGCTGTTTTTT.

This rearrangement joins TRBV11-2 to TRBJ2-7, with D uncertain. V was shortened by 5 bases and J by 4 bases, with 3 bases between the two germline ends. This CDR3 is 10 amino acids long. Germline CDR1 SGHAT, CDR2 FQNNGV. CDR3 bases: TGTGCCAGCAGCCATTACGAGCAGTACTTC. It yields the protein CASSHYEQYF.

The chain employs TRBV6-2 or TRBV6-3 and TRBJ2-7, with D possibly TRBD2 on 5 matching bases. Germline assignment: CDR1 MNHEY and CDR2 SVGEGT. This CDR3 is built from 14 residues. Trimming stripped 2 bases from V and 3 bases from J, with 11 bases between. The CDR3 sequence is CASSYELALYEQYV. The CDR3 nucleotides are TGTGCCAGCAGTTACGAGCTAGCCCTCTACGAGCAGTACGTC.

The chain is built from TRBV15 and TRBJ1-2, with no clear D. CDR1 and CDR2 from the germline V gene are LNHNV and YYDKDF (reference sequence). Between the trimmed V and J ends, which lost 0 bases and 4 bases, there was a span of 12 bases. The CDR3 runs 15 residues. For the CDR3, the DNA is TGTGCCACCAGCAGAGATTCTGCGGGCTCCTATGGCTACACCTTC. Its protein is CATSRDSAGSYGYTF.

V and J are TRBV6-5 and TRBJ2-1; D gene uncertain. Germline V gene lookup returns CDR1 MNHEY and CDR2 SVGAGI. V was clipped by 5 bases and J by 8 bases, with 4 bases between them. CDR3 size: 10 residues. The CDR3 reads CASSIYEQFF. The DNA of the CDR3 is TGTGCCAGCAGTATCTATGAGCAGTTCTTC.

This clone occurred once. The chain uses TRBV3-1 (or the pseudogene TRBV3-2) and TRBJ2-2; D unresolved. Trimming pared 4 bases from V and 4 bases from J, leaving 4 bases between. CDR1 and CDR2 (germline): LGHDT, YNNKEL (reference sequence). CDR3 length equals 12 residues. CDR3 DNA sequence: TGTGCCAGCAGCCTTATCACCGGGGAGCTGTTTTTT. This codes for CASSLITGELFF.

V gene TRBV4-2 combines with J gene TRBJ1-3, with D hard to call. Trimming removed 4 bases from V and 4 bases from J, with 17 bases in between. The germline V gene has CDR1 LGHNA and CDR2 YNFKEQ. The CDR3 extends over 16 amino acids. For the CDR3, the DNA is TGTGCCAGCAGCCGAGACCTAGGGAGGATAGGAAACACCATATATTTT. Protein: CASSRDLGRIGNTIYF.

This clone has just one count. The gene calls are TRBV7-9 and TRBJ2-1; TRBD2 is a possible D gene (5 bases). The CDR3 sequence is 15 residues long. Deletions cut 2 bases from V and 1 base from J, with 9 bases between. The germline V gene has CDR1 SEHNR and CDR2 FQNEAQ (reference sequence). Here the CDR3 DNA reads TGTGCCAGCAGCTTATCAGCGGCATCCTACAATGAGCAGTTCTTC. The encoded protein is CASSLSAASYNEQFF.

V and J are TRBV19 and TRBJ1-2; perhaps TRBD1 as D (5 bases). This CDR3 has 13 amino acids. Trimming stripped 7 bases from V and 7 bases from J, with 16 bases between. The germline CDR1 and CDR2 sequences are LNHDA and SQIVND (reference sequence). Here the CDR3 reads CASNKGSVSGYTF. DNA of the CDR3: TGTGCCAGTAACAAGGGGTCGGTTTCTGGCTACACCTTC.

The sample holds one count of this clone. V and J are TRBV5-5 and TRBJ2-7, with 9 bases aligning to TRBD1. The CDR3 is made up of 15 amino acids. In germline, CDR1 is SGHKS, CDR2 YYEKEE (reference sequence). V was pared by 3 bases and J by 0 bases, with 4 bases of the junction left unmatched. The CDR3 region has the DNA TGTGCCAGCAGCTCGAGGACAGGGGTCTCCTACGAGCAGTACTTC. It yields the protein CASSSRTGVSYEQYF.

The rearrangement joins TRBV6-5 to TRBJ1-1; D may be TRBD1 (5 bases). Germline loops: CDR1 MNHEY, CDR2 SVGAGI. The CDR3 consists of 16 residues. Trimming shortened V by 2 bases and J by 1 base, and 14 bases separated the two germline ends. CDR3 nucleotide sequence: TGTGCCAGCAGTTACCGGTCTGGGGGAAGGAACACTGAAGCTTTCTTT. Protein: CASSYRSGGRNTEAFF.

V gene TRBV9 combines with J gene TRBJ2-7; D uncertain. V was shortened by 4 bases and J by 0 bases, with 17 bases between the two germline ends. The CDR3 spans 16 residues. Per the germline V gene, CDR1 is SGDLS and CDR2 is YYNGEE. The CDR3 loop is CASSPLKSFGSYEQYV. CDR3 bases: TGTGCCAGCAGCCCCCTTAAGTCTTTTGGCTCCTACGAGCAGTACGTC.